Below, one T cell receptor (beta chain) is given with its context. The antigen remains unidentified. This sample is drawn from a study of beta chain features in type 1 diabetes. Background on the study: Healthy donors resembled patients in age, gender and cell yields. The number of sorted cells examined across all samples was some 99 million.

Expressed TCRB transcripts were sequenced after all isolated RNA was converted to cDNA. Sequencing used immunoSEQ multiplex PCR; TCRdb keeps in-frame clones, though not all of them. The table lists about 150,000 clones, approximately 8.1% of them singletons. V shed 3 bases and J shed 4 bases, with 15 bases lying between them. The CDR3 is 15 amino acids. CDR1 and CDR2 from the germline V gene are LGHNA and YSLEER. Findings and limits, study-wide: Moderately but significantly shorter TCRB CDR3s were found in Type 1 diabetes patients in all four CD4+ subsets. Still unanswered here is whether HLA type influences TCRB rearrangement.

The source of this sequence is a young man with type 1 diabetes. The sample comprised central memory CD4+ T cells from blood. This chain links TRBV4-3 with TRBJ1-2, with D perhaps matching TRBD1 (5 bases). The CDR3 bases are TGCGCCAGCAGCCAGGAGACAGCGTACCTCTATGGCTACACCTTC. It codes for CASSQETAYLYGYTF.